This T cell receptor beta chain was found in a study of shared clonotypes between healthy human individuals. The repertoire was sequenced with immunoSEQ multiplex PCR; TCRdb's copy has only in-frame clones and lacks some. The sample consists of a few million clones, over 85% of them appearing once. The CDR3 totals 15 residues. Trimming took off 0 bases at V and 2 bases at J, with 11 bases between the two ends. Germline V lookup: CDR1 GTSNPN, CDR2 SVGIG (reference sequence). This TCR was sampled from a man aged 18 to 30 in good health. Some clones in this sample may be carry-over from other donors' samples. The gene calls are TRBV30 and TRBJ1-5, with D possibly matching TRBD1 (5 bases). Sequenced sample: naive CD4+ T cells from PBMCs. Noted subset: CD45RA+ positively selected. CDR3 sequence reads: CAWSVAGAGNQPQHF. The CDR3 DNA reads as TGTGCCTGGAGTGTAGCCGGGGCAGGCAATCAGCCCCAGCATTTT.